The source of this TCR beta chain is a study of response to subunit inactivated influenza vaccine (dated by TCRdb to 2017 to 2018). Context from the whole study: Deep quantitative profiling of the T cell receptor repertoire was used in the study to follow responses to a trivalent subunit inactivated influenza vaccine.

This clonotype was seen a few times. Its specific antigen is unknown. The record has no base qualities; no much larger clone is one base away. The full study reports these points: According to the authors, only a limited number of new T cells may be recruited by each seasonal influenza vaccination.

The germline V gene gives CDR1 as SGHTA and CDR2 as FQGNSA. V and J lose 0 bases and 7 bases, and a span of 15 bases separates them. The CDR3 measures 15 amino acids from cysteine to phenylalanine. The read is trimmed to its CDR3 DNA, 45 bases read in frame from base 1. Preparation of the library involved RT-PCR. Sequenced using an Illumina HiSeq 2500. The raw public reads went through TCRdb reprocessing: fastp at Q25, MiXCR clone calling, in-frame beta chains kept. Each record represents a unique CDR3 protein, reported with the most common genes and DNA among its rows. The sample table records around 570,000 distinct CDR3 sequences; approximately 7.6% of these occur just once. The ten largest clones capture about an eighth of the sample.

The chain is made from TRBV7-2 and TRBJ2-5; no D segment can be confidently identified. This sequence originates from a man aged 45 to 70 who received an inactivated influenza vaccine. Donor details come from another sample of the same person, matched by shared clones. This material consisted of PBMCs from blood, taken around 25 months after vaccination. CDR3 reads: CASSLAPQYEATQYF. The nucleotide sequence reads as follows: TGTGCCAGCAGCTTAGCACCCCAATACGAGGCGACCCAGTACTTC.